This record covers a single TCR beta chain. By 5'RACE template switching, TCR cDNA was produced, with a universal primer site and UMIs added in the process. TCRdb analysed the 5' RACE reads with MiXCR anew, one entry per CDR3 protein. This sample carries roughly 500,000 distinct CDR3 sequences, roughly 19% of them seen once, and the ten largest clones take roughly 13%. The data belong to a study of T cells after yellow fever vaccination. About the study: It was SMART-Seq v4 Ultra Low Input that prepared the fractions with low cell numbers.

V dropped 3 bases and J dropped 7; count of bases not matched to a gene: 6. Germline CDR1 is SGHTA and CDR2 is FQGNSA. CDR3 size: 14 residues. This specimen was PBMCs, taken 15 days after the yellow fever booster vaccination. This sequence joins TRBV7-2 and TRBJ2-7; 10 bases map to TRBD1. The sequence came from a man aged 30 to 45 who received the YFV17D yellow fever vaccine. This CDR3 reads CASSLAGTGVEQYF. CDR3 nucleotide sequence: TGTGCCAGCAGCTTGGCCGGGACAGGGGTTGAGCAGTACTTC.